Below, 13 T cell receptor beta chains from the same sample are listed, as sequenced in a study of human T cells and chemical hapten exposure. Noted time point: patch test 2, 6 weeks after DPC sensitization. Specified treatment: therapeutic diphenylcyclopropenone sensitization with weekly scalp DPC. TCRdb re-called the RACE reads with MiXCR, one entry per CDR3 protein. The sample gives some 80,000 distinct CDR3 sequences, roughly 10% of which show up once; 2.5% is in the top ten. The specimen was whole blood, collected in connection with sensitization to the hapten diphenylcyclopropenone (DPC). The source is a woman in her twenties or thirties with alopecia areata. Some clones in this sample may be carry-over from other donors' samples.

The CDR3 reads CASSLPTGMTYEQYF. The CDR3 DNA reads as TGTGCCAGCAGTTTACCTACAGGGATGACCTACGAGCAGTACTTC. The chain joins TRBV28 to TRBJ2-7; a possible D gene is TRBD1 (6 bases). CDR1 MDHEN and CDR2 SYDVKM come from the germline V gene. Trimming cost V 2 bases and J 2 bases, with 13 bases left between them. The length of the CDR3 is 15 residues. The full variable domain, rest sourced from reference TRBV28 and TRBJ2-7, is DVKVTQSSRYLVKRTGEKVFLECVQDMDHENMFWYRQDPGLGLRLIYFSYDVKMKEKGDIPEGYSVSREKKERFSLILESASTNQTSMYLCASSLPTGMTYEQYFGPGTRLTVT.

This clonotype has ten or more counts. This sequence joins TRBV20-1 and TRBJ1-6; 9 positions match TRBD1. J was trimmed by 7 bases and V by 0 bases; bases with no gene match: 7. Germline V gives CDR1 DFQATT, CDR2 SNEGSKA (reference sequence). The CDR3 runs 16 residues. The CDR3 DNA follows: TGCAGTGCTAGAGATTCGAGCGGACAGGGGAATTCACCCCTCCACTTT. Its translation: CSARDSSGQGNSPLHF.

This clonotype was seen ten or more times. The rearrangement links TRBV7-6 to TRBJ2-2, with 8 nucleotides matching TRBD2. Germline V lookup: CDR1 SGHVS, CDR2 FNYEAQ. The trim removed 2 bases at V and 5 bases at J, leaving 4 bases unmatched. The CDR3 sequence is 15 residues long. The chain's CDR3 is CASSLSGRRTGELFF. The CDR3 bases are TGTGCCAGCAGCTTAAGCGGGAGAAGGACCGGGGAGCTGTTTTTT.

This clonotype has at least ten counts. This chain joins TRBV11-3 and TRBJ2-1, with 10 nucleotides matching TRBD2. Looked up from germline, CDR1 is SGHNT and CDR2 is YENEEA. Unmatched junction bases numbered 7, after V lost 4 bases and J lost 7 bases. The CDR3 covers 15 residues. The CDR3 here is CASSSSGRVDNEQFF. CDR3 coding DNA: TGTGCCAGCAGCTCAAGCGGGAGGGTAGATAATGAGCAGTTCTTC.

This clonotype has a count of ten or more. The chain uses TRBV2 and TRBJ2-7; D remains ambiguous. Looked up from germline, CDR1 is SNHLY and CDR2 is FYNNEI. CDR3 length: 11 amino acids. The germline V and J ends were trimmed by 8 bases and 3 bases, with 8 bases remaining between them. CDR3 sequence: CASRPGYEQYF. Here the CDR3 DNA reads TGTGCCAGCCGGCCCGGCTACGAGCAGTACTTC. Supplemented by reference TRBV2 and TRBJ2-7, the full variable domain reads EPEVTQTPSHQVTQMGQEVILRCVPISNHLYFYWYRQILGQKVEFLVSFYNNEISEKSEIFDDQFSVERPDGSNFTLKIRSTKLEDSAMYFCASRPGYEQYFGPGTRLTVT.

This clonotype was recorded many times. This sequence joins TRBV7-6 and TRBJ1-5; D might be TRBD1 (6 bases). Trimming removed 2 bases at V and 0 bases at J, with 11 bases between. The CDR3 is 16 amino acids. CDR1 SGHVS and CDR2 FNYEAQ come from the germline V gene. CDR3 loop: CASSLTAGVSNQPQHF. Written as DNA, the CDR3 is TGTGCCAGCAGCTTAACCGCAGGGGTTAGCAATCAGCCCCAGCATTTT.

This clonotype showed up many times. The chain combines TRBV29-1 with TRBJ2-7, with D maybe TRBD1 (5 bases). CDR1 SQVTM and CDR2 ANQGSEA come from the germline V gene. V lost 6 bases to trimming and J lost 6 bases, with 15 bases between them. CDR3 length equals 12 residues. The CDR3 DNA is TGCAGCGTGGGGCTGGGGCCGTCCGAGCAGTACTTC. It translates to CSVGLGPSEQYF.

A note on this clonotype: An end of the junction differs from the germline gene, which may be a read error. This sequence joins TRBV11-2 and TRBJ2-3; 11 nucleotides agree with TRBD2. This CDR3 is built from 16 residues. Germline V gives CDR1 SGHAT, CDR2 FQNNGV. The CDR3 reads CAGSSLAGGFTDTQYF. The CDR3 region has the DNA TGTGCCGGCAGCTCTCTAGCGGGGGGTTTCACAGATACGCAGTATTTT.

CDR3 residues: CARAKTGNYGYTF. DNA for the CDR3: TGTGCCAGGGCAAAAACGGGGAACTATGGCTACACCTTC. This chain joins TRBV27 and TRBJ1-2; D unresolved. The V end lost 9 bases, the J end lost 2 bases, and 13 bases lay between the germline ends. The CDR3 has 13 amino acids. CDR1 is MNHEY and CDR2 is SMNVEV in the germline V gene (reference sequence).

The rearrangement joins TRBV7-2 to TRBJ2-3; no firm D call. CDR3 size: 14 residues. The V end was cut by 1 base, the J end by 2 bases, with 7 bases between. Germline CDR1 is SGHTA and CDR2 is FQGNSA. The CDR3 spells CASSLVVLTDTQYF. CDR3 DNA sequence: TGTGCCAGCAGCTTAGTTGTGCTCACAGATACGCAGTATTTT.

This clonotype was recorded at least ten times. The rearrangement uses TRBV25-1 and TRBJ1-1; 8 bases agree with TRBD1. The CDR3 is 13 residues long. Germline V gene data show CDR1 as MGHDK and CDR2 as SYGVNS. V dropped 10 bases and J dropped 7; count of bases not matched to a gene: 11. For the CDR3, the DNA is TGTGCCACCTCCCGGACAGGGCTTCTTGAAGCTTTCTTT. Residues: CATSRTGLLEAFF.

This clonotype was counted many times. This CDR3 reads CASSLGPAYEQYF. CDR3 sequence (DNA): TGTGCCAGCAGTCTGGGACCTGCCTACGAGCAGTACTTC. The chain is built from TRBV12-3 or TRBV12-4 and TRBJ2-7; the D gene could be TRBD1 or TRBD2 (5 bases each). CDR3 length equals 13 residues. The V gene lost 5 bases and the J gene lost 2 bases, with 10 bases spanning the gap.

V usage is TRBV15 and J usage is TRBJ2-3, with D hard to call. The CDR3 is 16 amino acids. Per germline, CDR1 LNHNV and CDR2 YYDKDF (reference sequence). Trimming shortened V by 1 base and J by 1 base, and 12 bases separated the two germline ends. This CDR3 is CATSRAQTLGTDTQYF. DNA of the CDR3: TGTGCCACCAGCAGAGCACAGACGCTCGGCACAGATACGCAGTATTTT.